This section outlines one TCR beta chain sequence together with its context. Germline values: CDR1 MNHEY, CDR2 SVGEGT. V trimming: 6 bases; J trimming: 1 base; junction bases outside the gene matches: 3. The CDR3 contains 14 residues. Assay used: immunoSEQ multiplex PCR; TCRdb lists only in-frame clones, some missing. The sample shows about 240,000 clones, 88% of them seen only once. The record originates from a study of blood T cell repertoires in COVID-19. The specimen was peripheral blood. The V and J genes are TRBV6-2 or TRBV6-3 and TRBJ1-5, with TRBD1 matching 7 bases. The receptor comes from a woman aged 25 to 39 with acute or convalescent COVID-19. In DNA, the CDR3 is TGTGCCAGCAGCCAGGGACAGAGCAATCAGCCCCAGCATTTT. Amino acids: CASSQGQSNQPQHF.